These T cell receptor beta chains were read from a single sample in a study of blood T cell repertoires in COVID-19. The data were produced by immunoSEQ multiplex PCR, yet TCRdb's version contains in-frame clones alone and is incomplete. The sample includes fewer than 350,000 clones, around 87% of them seen just once. The specimen was peripheral blood. Receptors were obtained from a woman in her twenties or thirties who had recovered from COVID-19. Both conserved end residues are part of each CDR3. A D gene is named only where the DNA matches it firmly. Not all rows give a size; the values are once, few, many and, for expanded clones, a class.

NA,TRBV6-1,NA,TRBJ1-2,TGTGCCAGCAGTGAACTCGGCTATGGCTACACCTTC,CASSELGYGYTF
TRBD1,TRBV7-8,NA,TRBJ2-7,TGTGCCAGCAGCTTAATGGGACAGGATAGCTACGAGCAGTACTTC,CASSLMGQDSYEQYF
TRBD2,TRBV4-1,NA,TRBJ2-1,TGCGCCAGCAGCCAAGTAGCGGGGGCGAACAATGAGCAGTTCTTC,CASSQVAGANNEQFF
TRBD1,TRBV10-3,NA,TRBJ1-1,TGTGCCATCACCCTGGACAGGGGAACTGAAGCTTTCTTT,CAITLDRGTEAFF
NA,TRBV28,NA,TRBJ2-7,TGTGCCAGCAGTTCCCCCGCCAGGGGCGCCTACGAGCAGTACTTC,CASSSPARGAYEQYF
NA,TRBV6-4,NA,TRBJ2-6,TGTGCCAGCAGTGACCTAGGGCAGGGAAGATCTGGGGCCAACGTCCTGACTTTC,CASSDLGQGRSGANVLTF
TRBD1,TRBV5-1,NA,TRBJ2-7,TGCGCCAGCAGCCCAGGGGGCGGCGAGCAGTACTTC,CASSPGGGEQYF
NA,TRBV14,NA,TRBJ2-2,TGTGCCAGCAGCCAACTGGGGGCATACACCGGGGAGCTGTTTTTT,CASSQLGAYTGELFF
NA,TRBV6-6,NA,TRBJ2-3,TGTGCCAGCAGCCGCCCGAGAGATACGCAGTATTTT,CASSRPRDTQYF
NA,TRBV2,NA,TRBJ1-1,TGTGCCAGCAGATCCCAGGGCCCGGAAGCTTTCTTT,CASRSQGPEAFF
TRBD1,TRBV9,NA,TRBJ1-6,TGTGCCAGCAGCGGTGCCCCAGGGGACAGGAATTCACCCCTCCACTTT,CASSGAPGDRNSPLHF
NA,TRBV10-3,NA,TRBJ1-6,TGTGCCATCAGGGACAGCTCCGTTGATAATTCACCCCTCCACTTT,CAIRDSSVDNSPLHF
TRBD1,TRBV29-1,few,TRBJ1-1,TGCAGCGGACAGGGTTTTAGGAAGGGGAACACTGAAGCTTTCTTT,CSGQGFRKGNTEAFF
TRBD1,TRBV7-9,once,TRBJ2-7,TGTGCCGGGGGACAGAAAGGCTACGAGCAGTACTTC,CAGGQKGYEQYF
NA,TRBV10-3,NA,TRBJ1-1,TGTGCCATCAGTGAGGGAAGGGCTTTCGGGGTAGCTTTCTTT,CAISEGRAFGVAFF
TRBD1,TRBV5-6,NA,TRBJ1-6,TGTGCCAGCCAAACCGGGACAGGGAGTTCACCCCTCCACTTT,CASQTGTGSSPLHF
NA,TRBV28,NA,TRBJ1-6,TGTGCCAGCAGTTCCCCACAGGTTAATAATTCACCCCTCCACTTT,CASSSPQVNNSPLHF
TRBD1,TRBV5-5,NA,TRBJ2-7,TGTGCCAGCAGCTCGGGGACAGGGAGCTACGAGCAGTACTTC,CASSSGTGSYEQYF
TRBD2,TRBV19,once,TRBJ2-5,TGTGCCAGTAGGCACTCTAGCGGGAGGGTCGGGGAGACCCAGTACTTC,CASRHSSGRVGETQYF
NA,TRBV19,once,TRBJ2-7,TGTGCCAGTAGTATCTCGGACACTGGGTACCACGAGCAGTACTTC,CASSISDTGYHEQYF
TRBD2,TRBV28,NA,TRBJ2-2,TGTGCCAGCAGTGATTCGACTAGCGGGGGCAACACCGGGGAGCTGTTTTTT,CASSDSTSGGNTGELFF
NA,TRBV18,NA,TRBJ1-4,TGTGCCAGCTCACCATCAGGGAATAGTGAAAAACTGTTTTTT,CASSPSGNSEKLFF
NA,TRBV6-5,NA,TRBJ2-1,TGTGCCAGCAGTTACTCGATTATTGGCGAGCAGTTCTTC,CASSYSIIGEQFF
NA,TRBV18,NA,TRBJ1-2,TGTGCCAGCTCACCTCCGAACAGGGCGATCAACTATGGCTACACCTTC,CASSPPNRAINYGYTF
NA,TRBV4-3,NA,TRBJ2-2,TGCGCCAGCAGCCCGTGGGGGGGCACGGCGAACACCGGGGAGCTGTTTTTT,CASSPWGGTANTGELFF
NA,TRBV7-3,NA,TRBJ2-2,TGTGCCAGCAGCTTTCTGGAGGGCGGGGAGCTGTTTTTT,CASSFLEGGELFF
NA,TRBV5-1,NA,TRBJ2-1,TGCGCCAGCAGCCGAGAAAGTTACAATGAGCAGTTCTTC,CASSRESYNEQFF
NA,TRBV6-6,NA,TRBJ2-1,TGTGCCGCGACGGGGTTCCACAATGAGCAGTTCTTC,CAATGFHNEQFF
NA,TRBV10-3,NA,TRBJ2-7,TGTGCCATCAGTGAGTCTGCGACAGGCTCCTACGAGCAGTACTTC,CAISESATGSYEQYF
TRBD2,TRBV5-1,NA,TRBJ2-7,TGCGCCAGCAGATTAGCGGGAGAAAGGACCTACGAGCAGTACTTC,CASRLAGERTYEQYF
NA,TRBV7-3,NA,TRBJ1-2,TGTGCCAGCAGCTTACTGGGCGCATATGGCTACACCTTC,CASSLLGAYGYTF
NA,TRBV6-5,few,TRBJ1-5,TGTGCCAGCAGTCGTTCCTCCGGGCAGCCCCAGCATTTT,CASSRSSGQPQHF
TRBD1,TRBV7-2,NA,TRBJ2-1,TGTGCCAGCAGCTTAGGGACAGGTCCCTACAATGAGCAGTTCTTC,CASSLGTGPYNEQFF
NA,TRBV28,NA,TRBJ1-2,TGTGCCAGCAGATCTGGGACTCTTGGCTACACCTTC,CASRSGTLGYTF
TRBD1,TRBV29-1,NA,TRBJ2-7,TGCAGCGTCAACAGGGGAACCGAGCAGTACTTC,CSVNRGTEQYF
NA,TRBV6-5,NA,TRBJ1-2,TGTGCCAGCAGAGGCGGGTCTCTCGGAGTCTATGGCTACACCTTC,CASRGGSLGVYGYTF
TRBD2,TRBV28,NA,TRBJ2-1,TGTGCCAGCAGTTACCCGGGAGGGATCAATGAGCAGTTCTTC,CASSYPGGINEQFF
NA,TRBV4-1,NA,TRBJ2-1,TGCGCCAGCAGCCAGAACCAGTACAATGAGCAGTTCTTC,CASSQNQYNEQFF
TRBD2,TRBV6-2/TRBV6-3,NA,TRBJ2-7,TGTGCCAGCAGCCCTACCATTTACCTAGCGGGACGGGATGAGCAGTACTTC,CASSPTIYLAGRDEQYF
NA,TRBV6-5,NA,TRBJ1-4,TGTGCCAGCAGATCCGCAGGGATTGAGAATGAAAAACTGTTTTTT,CASRSAGIENEKLFF